The clone carrying this T cell receptor beta chain was seen only a few times. V lost 5 bases and J lost 2, with 18 bases in between. CDR1 is SGHVS and CDR2 is FNYEAQ in the germline V gene. The CDR3 sequence is 16 residues long. This sample stems from a study of blood T cell repertoires in COVID-19. Clones were read by immunoSEQ multiplex PCR, and TCRdb kept only the in-frame ones, dropping some. The sample consists of some 200,000 clones, around 87% of them appearing once. V is TRBV7-6 and J is TRBJ2-5; tentatively, D is TRBD1 (6 bases). This receptor was identified in a woman under 30 in a cohort exposed to, infected with or recovered from COVID-19 (not recorded which). Material for sequencing was PBMCs or T cells enriched from blood (not recorded which). In DNA form, the CDR3 reads TGTGCCAGCAGCCCAATTATCCCAGGACAGCAAGAGACCCAGTACTTC. It encodes CASSPIIPGQQETQYF.